Listed here is a single TCR beta chain. Per the original data handling: Amplifying reference gene primers gave estimates of nucleated cell counts. The data were produced by immunoSEQ multiplex PCR, yet TCRdb's version contains in-frame clones alone and is incomplete. The V and J calls and clone size are taken from that table; D and trimming were inferred from the DNA. The sample has some 99,000 clones; around 82% are singletons. These data belong to a study of blood T cell repertoires in COVID-19. Study background: COVID-19 samples from acute and convalescent phases originated in the United States, Italy and Spain. T cells, B-cell-depleted T cells, or PBMCs supplied cDNA or gDNA.

The V end was cut by 0 bases, the J end by 0 bases, with 9 bases between. The CDR3 is made up of 15 amino acids. Germline V gives CDR1 SGDLS, CDR2 YYNGEE. The chain links TRBV9 to TRBJ1-1; D not certain. Sequencing input: peripheral blood. The TCR sequence derives from a human donor in a cohort sampled during active or convalescent COVID-19. The CDR3 loop is CASSVDPGLNTEAFF. The DNA of the CDR3 is TGTGCCAGCAGCGTAGATCCAGGATTGAACACTGAAGCTTTCTTT.